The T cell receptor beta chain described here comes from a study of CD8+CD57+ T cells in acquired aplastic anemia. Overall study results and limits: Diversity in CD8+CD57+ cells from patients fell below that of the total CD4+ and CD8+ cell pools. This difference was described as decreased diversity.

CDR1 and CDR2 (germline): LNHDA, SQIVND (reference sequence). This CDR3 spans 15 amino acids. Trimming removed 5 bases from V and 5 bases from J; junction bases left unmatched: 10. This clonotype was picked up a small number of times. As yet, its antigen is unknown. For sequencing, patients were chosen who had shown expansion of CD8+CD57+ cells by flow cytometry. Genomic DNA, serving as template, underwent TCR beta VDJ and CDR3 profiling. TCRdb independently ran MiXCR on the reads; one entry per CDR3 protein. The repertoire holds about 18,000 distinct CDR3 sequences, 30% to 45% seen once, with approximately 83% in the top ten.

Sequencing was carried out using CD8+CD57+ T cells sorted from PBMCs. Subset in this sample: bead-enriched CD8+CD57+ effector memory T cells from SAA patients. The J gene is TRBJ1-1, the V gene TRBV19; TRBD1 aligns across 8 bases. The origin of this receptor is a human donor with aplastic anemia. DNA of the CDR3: TGTGCCAGTAGTCCCGGCCGGGGGACAGGTACTGAAGCTTTCTTT. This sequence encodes CASSPGRGTGTEAFF.